Reported below is one TCR beta chain. What it recognizes is unknown. The data were taken from a study of blood T cells in healthy people across ages. Study information: Researchers report that template switching captured about one barcoded beta molecule per two T cells.

Broader study findings: Diversity of TCR beta correlated strongly with naive T cell percentage.

Every donor gave roughly 9.2 milliliters of peripheral blood. A sample-barcoded 5' primer and a J-beta primer mix were used in a second PCR of about 7 to 12 cycles. TCRdb re-derived calls from the 5' RACE reads in MiXCR, one entry per CDR3 protein. Counted here are about 830,000 distinct CDR3 sequences, nearly 60% occurring once; the ten biggest clones make up about 20%. The ends were cut back, 5 bases at V and 4 bases at J, with 14 bases in the middle. The CDR3 is 14 residues long. Germline V gene data show CDR1 as DFQATT and CDR2 as SNEGSKA (reference sequence). The sample consisted of blood. This receptor was taken from a man between 25 and 39 years old in good health. This chain links TRBV20-1 with TRBJ2-2, with D unresolved. CDR3 in amino acids: CSAAPIWGTGELFF. The CDR3 DNA sequence: TGCAGTGCTGCCCCCATTTGGGGCACCGGGGAGCTGTTTTTT.